This T cell receptor beta chain is drawn from a study of blood T cells in healthy people across ages. Through a sample-barcoded 5' primer and a J-beta primer mix, a second PCR was run for roughly 6 to 11 cycles. MiXCR, applied by TCRdb to the 5' RACE reads, yields one record per CDR3 protein. Of some 1.1 million distinct CDR3 sequences listed, around two fifths were seen once; the top ten hold around 13%. This CDR3 comprises 18 residues. In germline, CDR1 is WSHSY, CDR2 SAAADI. Germline trimming cut 0 bases from V and 1 base from J; bases unmatched to any gene: 10. Remarks on this clonotype: Antigen specificity is unknown.

Regarding the study as a whole: Age advanced and TCR beta diversity per million T cells fell, roughly linearly.

The genes are TRBV10-2 and TRBJ1-1, with 8 bases matching TRBD1. The sequencing input was blood. This sequence was found in a man aged 18 to 30 in good health. The CDR3 protein is CASSESIPGGFGNTEAFF. CDR3 nucleotides: TGCGCCAGCAGTGAGTCGATTCCAGGGGGCTTTGGGAACACTGAAGCTTTCTTT.